This paragraph covers one TCR beta chain sequence. What this receptor recognizes is not known. Base qualities are not at hand, and no much larger clone is one base apart. A negative result on the clinical CCP2 antibody test was shown by CND-RA patients, and progression of joint destruction was observed despite active therapy. All CND-RA patients were characterized by typical joint destruction in wrists and ankles and by failure of conventional anti-rheumatic therapy. Sampling of CND-RA patients was performed not at diagnosis but after long disease histories, which spanned decades in several cases. Approximately 50 millilitres of EDTA-anticoagulated peripheral blood were collected from each patient. Peripheral blood mononuclear cells were isolated by Ficoll-Paque PLUS density gradient separation. Using AutoMACS magnetic bead positive selection, CD8+ cells were isolated from either fresh or cryopreserved PBMCs, and flow cytometry was used to check purity. Genomic DNA was extracted using Nucleospin Tissue or Tissue XS kits and then quantified on a Qubit 2.0 fluorometer.

Following the manufacturer's instructions, genomic DNA from CD8+ cells served as the input for TCRbeta sequencing. TCRbeta sequencing used the immunoSEQ assay and was run at a genomics technology centre in Finland. Concerning the study's data processing: The clonotype tables produced by the immunoSEQ preprocessing pipeline were converted into VDJtools format, and any non-productive clonotypes were filtered out. Any sample with fewer than 10,000 reads was excluded, the remaining samples were subsampled to 10,000 reads, and most of the eight CND-RA samples made it through. The VDJtools CalcDiversityStats function was applied to data subsampled to 10,000 reads to calculate Shannon-Wiener, Simpson and clonality indices. To infer antigen specificity, non-singleton TCRbeta clonotypes were hard-matched against VDJdb, meaning no mismatches were allowed. CDR3 sequences that differed by one amino acid (Hamming distance 1) were grouped together into clusters with potentially shared antigen targets. After groups were resampled to six samples, public clonotypes were tested for group enrichment with one-sided Fisher's exact tests, and this procedure was repeated ten times. TCRdb obtained this table from immuneACCESS and retained in-frame rearrangements with V and J assigned. These tables miss some clones; where compared with another copy, unresolved V genes account for less than half of the shortfall, and the remainder is unexplained. For V, J and clone size, that table is used; D and trimming come from the DNA. This sample is represented by more than 10,000 clones; over 80% of them were singletons. Of the sample, roughly a quarter falls within the top ten clones.

The data originate from a study of CD8 T cells in seronegative destructive rheumatoid arthritis (dated by TCRdb to the early 2020s). With regard to the full study: At the time of sampling, most of the eight CND-RA patients were on biological drugs. Peripheral CD8+ TCRbeta repertoires were compared between CCP-negative destructive rheumatoid arthritis (CND-RA) patients and newly diagnosed seropositive RA, seronegative RA and healthy controls. The seropositive RA, seronegative RA and healthy control comparison cohorts were taken from a previously published TCRbeta dataset and were not newly sequenced. The paper's findings and limits, for the study overall: After adjusting for age, CND-RA patients appeared to have less diverse, more clonal CD8+ TCRbeta repertoires than other RA subtypes. Across the roughly 110,000 clonotypes tested, no public clonotype enrichment remained significant after Benjamini-Hochberg correction. Because diagnostic samples were lacking, the TCR repertoire differences may partly reflect years of poor disease control rather than having been present at onset. More CMV-reactive and fewer influenza A-reactive CD8+ TCRbeta sequences were observed in CND-RA repertoires than in controls and other RA subtypes. The authors read the apparently distinct set of enriched public clonotypes carried by CND-RA patients as support for a separate disease subset. The study acknowledged the small size of the CND-RA cohort as a limitation.

V is clipped by 5 bases and J by 4 bases, and the sequence between their germline boundaries is 14 bases long. Sequences SGHVS (CDR1) and FNYEAQ (CDR2) are obtained from the germline V gene. The CDR3 covers 15 residues, taking in both the cysteine and the phenylalanine. The entry retains the CDR3 DNA only, 45 bases that are in frame from base 1. This receptor was taken from a woman between 30 and 55 years old with seronegative destructive rheumatoid arthritis. The rearranged segments are TRBV7-6 and TRBJ1-4, with TRBD1 perhaps the D gene, on 6 matching bases. Sequencing was carried out using CD8+ T cells from blood. The nucleotide sequence reads as follows: TGTGCCAGCAGCAACACGCAGGGGATTAATGAAAAACTGTTTTTT. Protein translation: CASSNTQGINEKLFF.